This is a list of T cell receptor beta chains from one sample in a study of CD8 T cells in ankylosing spondylitis. TCRdb ran MiXCR on the 5' RACE reads and lists one entry per CDR3 protein. The profile covers fewer than 550,000 distinct CDR3 sequences, with roughly 5% appearing a single time and around 3.5% taken by the ten largest. The sequencing input was blood, either unsorted or a sorted T cell fraction (not recorded which). These receptors were taken from a male donor with ankylosing spondylitis. CDR3s include the opening cysteine and the closing phenylalanine or tryptophan. The D gene is left open where the match is weak. Size values are once, few and many counts, or a class for expanded clones, and some rows have none.

d_call: TRBD2; j_call: TRBJ2-5; v_call: TRBV12-3/TRBV12-4; clone_size: many; cdr3_aa: CASSLRTSGGLQETQYF; cdr3_nt: TGTGCCAGCAGTCTAAGGACTAGCGGGGGCCTACAAGAGACCCAGTACTTC
d_call: TRBD1; j_call: TRBJ1-4; v_call: TRBV4-3; clone_size: many; cdr3_aa: CASSQAFPDRGNEKLFF; cdr3_nt: TGCGCCAGCAGCCAGGCGTTTCCGGACAGGGGTAATGAAAAACTGTTTTTT
d_call: TRBD1; j_call: TRBJ2-5; v_call: TRBV29-1; clone_size: many; cdr3_aa: CSVDPGQAETQYF; cdr3_nt: TGCAGCGTTGACCCGGGACAGGCGGAGACCCAGTACTTC
d_call: TRBD2; j_call: TRBJ2-3; v_call: TRBV20-1; clone_size: many; cdr3_aa: CSAFSGAGTDTQYF; cdr3_nt: TGCAGTGCCTTTAGCGGGGCTGGCACAGATACGCAGTATTTT
d_call: TRBD1; j_call: TRBJ2-5; v_call: TRBV7-2; clone_size: -; cdr3_aa: CASSPTGTEQETQYF; cdr3_nt: TGTGCCAGCAGCCCCACGGGGACAGAGCAAGAGACCCAGTACTTC
d_call: -; j_call: TRBJ1-1; v_call: TRBV18; clone_size: many; cdr3_aa: CASSPPRWGNTEAFF; cdr3_nt: TGTGCCAGCTCACCACCGAGATGGGGGAACACTGAAGCTTTCTTT
d_call: -; j_call: TRBJ2-5; v_call: TRBV7-9; clone_size: many; cdr3_aa: CASSLNGGRETQYF; cdr3_nt: TGTGCCAGCAGCTTAAATGGAGGGCGAGAGACCCAGTACTTC
d_call: TRBD2; j_call: TRBJ2-3; v_call: TRBV2; clone_size: few; cdr3_aa: CASSEFLAGQVTDTQYF; cdr3_nt: TGTGCCAGCAGTGAATTCCTAGCGGGGCAGGTTACAGATACGCAGTATTTT
d_call: -; j_call: TRBJ1-5; v_call: TRBV27; clone_size: many; cdr3_aa: CASSSLGREIGPQHF; cdr3_nt: TGTGCCAGCAGTTCACTGGGCAGGGAGATAGGGCCCCAGCATTTT
d_call: TRBD1; j_call: TRBJ1-5; v_call: TRBV3-1; clone_size: few; cdr3_aa: CASSTRQGDQPQHF; cdr3_nt: TGTGCCAGCAGTACCCGACAGGGGGATCAGCCCCAGCATTTT
d_call: -; j_call: TRBJ2-3; v_call: TRBV5-1; clone_size: -; cdr3_aa: CASGLTGRDTQYF; cdr3_nt: TGCGCCAGCGGCCTGACGGGGCGAGATACGCAGTATTTT
d_call: TRBD2; j_call: TRBJ2-7; v_call: TRBV20-1; clone_size: -; cdr3_aa: CSARDFGSGRALYF; cdr3_nt: TGCAGTGCTAGAGATTTCGGTAGCGGGAGGGCCTTGTACTTC
d_call: -; j_call: TRBJ2-7; v_call: TRBV7-2; clone_size: many; cdr3_aa: CASSVDNGYEQYF; cdr3_nt: TGTGCCAGCAGCGTGGACAACGGCTACGAGCAGTACTTC
d_call: -; j_call: TRBJ1-6; v_call: TRBV27; clone_size: many; cdr3_aa: CASSPNLRQANYSPLHF; cdr3_nt: TGTGCCAGCAGTCCGAACCTCCGACAGGCTAATTACTCACCCCTCCACTTT
d_call: TRBD1; j_call: TRBJ1-2; v_call: TRBV7-9; clone_size: many; cdr3_aa: CASSSPGQGAGYTF; cdr3_nt: TGTGCCAGCAGCTCGCCGGGACAGGGGGCCGGCTACACCTTC
d_call: -; j_call: TRBJ2-7; v_call: TRBV4-1; clone_size: many; cdr3_aa: CASSQRDGSYEQYF; cdr3_nt: TGCGCCAGCAGCCAGCGGGACGGTTCCTACGAGCAGTACTTC
d_call: -; j_call: TRBJ2-5; v_call: TRBV20-1; clone_size: many; cdr3_aa: CSARDPREQETQYF; cdr3_nt: TGCAGTGCTAGAGATCCCCGGGAGCAAGAGACCCAGTACTTC
d_call: TRBD1; j_call: TRBJ2-1; v_call: TRBV18; clone_size: few; cdr3_aa: CASSHDRASYNEQFF; cdr3_nt: TGTGCCAGCTCACATGACAGGGCCTCCTACAATGAGCAGTTCTTC
d_call: -; j_call: TRBJ2-5; v_call: TRBV29-1; clone_size: many; cdr3_aa: CSANNPRTQYF; cdr3_nt: TGCAGCGCCAACAACCCCAGGACCCAGTACTTC
d_call: TRBD1; j_call: TRBJ1-2; v_call: TRBV29-1; clone_size: once; cdr3_aa: CSVEVVTGGFGYTF; cdr3_nt: TGCAGCGTTGAGGTGGTGACAGGGGGCTTTGGCTACACCTTC
d_call: TRBD2; j_call: TRBJ2-7; v_call: TRBV27; clone_size: many; cdr3_aa: CASSPGLAGGQISYEQYF; cdr3_nt: TGTGCCAGCAGCCCTGGACTAGCGGGAGGTCAAATCTCCTACGAGCAGTACTTC
d_call: -; j_call: TRBJ2-7; v_call: TRBV4-3; clone_size: many; cdr3_aa: CASSQENLRIYEQYF; cdr3_nt: TGCGCCAGCAGCCAAGAAAATCTCCGGATCTACGAGCAGTACTTC
d_call: TRBD2; j_call: TRBJ2-1; v_call: TRBV27; clone_size: many; cdr3_aa: CASTLGTSFDNEQFF; cdr3_nt: TGTGCCAGCACCCTAGGGACTAGCTTCGACAATGAGCAGTTCTTC
d_call: TRBD1; j_call: TRBJ2-2; v_call: TRBV27; clone_size: few; cdr3_aa: CASSLGQGLAGELFF; cdr3_nt: TGTGCCAGCAGTTTGGGACAGGGATTGGCCGGGGAGCTGTTTTTT
d_call: TRBD2; j_call: TRBJ2-1; v_call: TRBV20-1; clone_size: -; cdr3_aa: CSATGLAQYNEQFF; cdr3_nt: TGCAGTGCAACGGGACTAGCGCAATACAATGAGCAGTTCTTC
d_call: TRBD1; j_call: TRBJ2-5; v_call: TRBV18; clone_size: few; cdr3_aa: CASSPVPGQGQETQYF; cdr3_nt: TGTGCCAGCTCACCAGTTCCGGGACAGGGACAAGAGACCCAGTACTTC
d_call: -; j_call: TRBJ1-4; v_call: TRBV20-1; clone_size: many; cdr3_aa: CSAKAGGPAEKLFF; cdr3_nt: TGCAGTGCTAAGGCGGGGGGGCCGGCCGAAAAACTGTTTTTT
d_call: -; j_call: TRBJ1-2; v_call: TRBV4-2; clone_size: -; cdr3_aa: CASSQEGSHYGYTF; cdr3_nt: TGTGCCAGCAGCCAAGAGGGCAGCCACTATGGCTACACCTTC
d_call: -; j_call: TRBJ2-1; v_call: TRBV3-1; clone_size: few; cdr3_aa: CASSPLFGSVSYNEQFF; cdr3_nt: TGTGCCAGCAGCCCCCTATTTGGGAGCGTCTCCTACAATGAGCAGTTCTTC
d_call: -; j_call: TRBJ1-2; v_call: TRBV20-1; clone_size: many; cdr3_aa: CSARDRRAHGYTF; cdr3_nt: TGCAGTGCTAGAGACAGGCGGGCGCATGGCTACACCTTC
d_call: -; j_call: TRBJ2-1; v_call: TRBV2; clone_size: few; cdr3_aa: CASSGAGAPNEQFF; cdr3_nt: TGTGCCAGCAGTGGCGCGGGGGCCCCAAATGAGCAGTTCTTC
d_call: -; j_call: TRBJ1-1; v_call: TRBV9; clone_size: many; cdr3_aa: CASSVASGSLSEAFF; cdr3_nt: TGTGCCAGCAGCGTAGCTTCGGGAAGCCTGTCTGAAGCTTTCTTT
d_call: TRBD2; j_call: TRBJ2-2; v_call: TRBV6-2/TRBV6-3; clone_size: many; cdr3_aa: CASSRLASNTGELFF; cdr3_nt: TGTGCCAGCAGTCGACTAGCATCGAACACCGGGGAGCTGTTTTTT
d_call: TRBD2; j_call: TRBJ2-3; v_call: TRBV29-1; clone_size: many; cdr3_aa: CSVPVAGGPDTQYF; cdr3_nt: TGCAGCGTTCCTGTAGCGGGAGGGCCGGATACGCAGTATTTT
d_call: TRBD1; j_call: TRBJ1-1; v_call: TRBV5-1; clone_size: many; cdr3_aa: CASSPGPQGDTEAFF; cdr3_nt: TGCGCCAGCAGCCCGGGACCCCAGGGGGACACTGAAGCTTTCTTT
d_call: -; j_call: TRBJ2-7; v_call: TRBV20-1; clone_size: many; cdr3_aa: CSARGQETLHEQYF; cdr3_nt: TGCAGTGCTAGAGGACAGGAGACCCTTCACGAGCAGTACTTC
d_call: TRBD1; j_call: TRBJ2-4; v_call: TRBV12-3/TRBV12-4; clone_size: few; cdr3_aa: CASSLRQGSSTKNIQYF; cdr3_nt: TGTGCCAGCAGTTTAAGACAGGGAAGTTCGACCAAAAACATTCAGTACTTC
d_call: TRBD1; j_call: TRBJ1-6; v_call: TRBV30; clone_size: -; cdr3_aa: CAWTPGTGPSPLHF; cdr3_nt: TGTGCCTGGACCCCCGGGACAGGTCCTTCACCCCTCCACTTT
d_call: -; j_call: TRBJ2-2; v_call: TRBV4-3; clone_size: many; cdr3_aa: CASSQPPGELFF; cdr3_nt: TGCGCCAGCAGCCAACCCCCCGGGGAGCTGTTTTTT
d_call: -; j_call: TRBJ2-7; v_call: TRBV18; clone_size: many; cdr3_aa: CASSPTPQGYEQYF; cdr3_nt: TGTGCCAGCTCACCAACCCCACAGGGCTACGAGCAGTACTTC
d_call: TRBD2; j_call: TRBJ2-7; v_call: TRBV11-2; clone_size: few; cdr3_aa: CASSKAPGLAGAEEQYF; cdr3_nt: TGTGCCAGCAGCAAGGCCCCGGGGCTAGCGGGAGCGGAAGAGCAGTACTTC
d_call: -; j_call: TRBJ2-7; v_call: TRBV6-5; clone_size: many; cdr3_aa: CASSLAAGVGYEQYF; cdr3_nt: TGTGCCAGCAGTTTGGCCGCAGGGGTAGGTTACGAGCAGTACTTC
d_call: -; j_call: TRBJ1-1; v_call: TRBV4-3; clone_size: many; cdr3_aa: CASSQDRGTPVAFF; cdr3_nt: TGCGCCAGCAGCCAAGATCGAGGGACCCCTGTCGCTTTCTTT
d_call: -; j_call: TRBJ1-1; v_call: TRBV12-3/TRBV12-4; clone_size: many; cdr3_aa: CASTSFRTTGEAFF; cdr3_nt: TGTGCCAGCACCTCCTTTAGGACGACCGGTGAAGCTTTCTTT
d_call: -; j_call: TRBJ1-3; v_call: TRBV28; clone_size: -; cdr3_aa: CASSFFWQGEADTIYF; cdr3_nt: TGTGCCAGCAGTTTCTTTTGGCAGGGCGAGGCAGACACCATATATTTT